A single sample gave rise to the 4 T cell receptor beta chains below, sequenced in a study of blood T cell repertoires in COVID-19. The table came from immunoSEQ multiplex PCR; TCRdb's copy has only in-frame clones and leaves some out. Among under 150,000 clones listed, 84% were seen once. Material for sequencing was peripheral blood. The receptors come from an elderly woman in a cohort sampled during active or convalescent COVID-19.

The genes are TRBV3-1 (or the pseudogene TRBV3-2) and TRBJ2-5; D is undetermined. CDR3 length equals 13 residues. V lost 5 bases and J lost 5, with 12 bases in between. The germline gives CDR1 LGHDT, CDR2 YNNKEL (reference sequence). The chain's CDR3 is CASSAKLPETQYF. The CDR3 bases are TGTGCCAGCAGCGCAAAACTTCCGGAGACCCAGTACTTC.

The chain is built from TRBV7-9 and TRBJ2-5; 13 nucleotides agree with TRBD2. The CDR3 is made up of 15 amino acids. Germline V gene sequence: CDR1 SEHNR, CDR2 FQNEAQ (reference sequence). V dropped 6 bases and J dropped 4; count of bases not matched to a gene: 5. The CDR3 here is CASRQLAGGRETQYF. CDR3 DNA: TGTGCCAGCAGGCAACTAGCGGGGGGGCGAGAGACCCAGTACTTC. Together with reference TRBV7-9 and TRBJ2-5, the CDR3 gives the full variable domain: DTGVSQNPRHKITKRGQNVTFRCDPISEHNRLYWYRQTLGQGPEFLTYFQNEAQLEKSRLLSDRFSAERPKGSFSTLEIQRTEQGDSAMYLCASRQLAGGRETQYFGPGTRLLVL.

The chain employs TRBV2 and TRBJ1-1; D is undetermined. Trimming took 2 bases from V and 10 from J, leaving 11 bases between them. CDR3 size: 12 residues. Germline-derived CDR1 and CDR2 are SNHLY and FYNNEI. DNA for the CDR3: TGTGCCAGCAGTGAATTTTCTAGGAGAGCTTTCTTT. It specifies CASSEFSRRAFF.

The chain couples TRBV27 to TRBJ2-6, with TRBD1 as a possible D gene (6 bases). CDR3 length equals 18 residues. Trimming stripped 0 bases from V and 0 bases from J, with 12 bases between. Germline assignment: CDR1 MNHEY and CDR2 SMNVEV (reference sequence). CDR3 sequence (DNA): TGTGCCAGCAGTTTATCGACAGGCGACAGCTCTGGGGCCAACGTCCTGACTTTC. This translates into CASSLSTGDSSGANVLTF.